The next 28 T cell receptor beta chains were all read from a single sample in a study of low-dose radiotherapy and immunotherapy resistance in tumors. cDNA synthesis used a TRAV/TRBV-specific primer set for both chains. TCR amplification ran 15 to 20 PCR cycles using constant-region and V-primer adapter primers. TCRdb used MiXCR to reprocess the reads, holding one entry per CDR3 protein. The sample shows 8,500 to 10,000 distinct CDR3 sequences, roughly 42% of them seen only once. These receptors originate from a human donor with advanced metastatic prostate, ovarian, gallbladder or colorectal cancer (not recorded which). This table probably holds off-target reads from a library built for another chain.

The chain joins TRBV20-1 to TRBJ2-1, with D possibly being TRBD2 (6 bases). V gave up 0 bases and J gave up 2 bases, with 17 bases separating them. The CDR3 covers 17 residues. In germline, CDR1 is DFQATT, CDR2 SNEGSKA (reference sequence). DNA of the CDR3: TGCAGTGCTAGAGATATGTTCGAGGCGGGGACCTACAATGAGCAGTTCTTC. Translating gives CSARDMFEAGTYNEQFF.

Written as DNA, the CDR3 is TGTGCCAGCAGTTACTTCCAGGGAGGTACAGATACGCAGTATTTT. It yields the protein CASSYFQGGTDTQYF. The rearrangement links TRBV6-6 to TRBJ2-3, with a tentative D call TRBD2 (6 bases). Germline V gives CDR1 MNHNY, CDR2 SVGAGI (reference sequence). V was trimmed by 1 base and J by 3 bases, leaving 11 bases between them. The length of the CDR3 is 15 residues.

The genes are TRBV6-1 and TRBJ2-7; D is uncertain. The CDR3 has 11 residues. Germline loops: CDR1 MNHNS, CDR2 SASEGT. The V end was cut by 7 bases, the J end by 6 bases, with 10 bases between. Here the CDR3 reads CASTLGLEQYF. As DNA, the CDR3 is TGTGCCAGCACCTTAGGCCTCGAGCAGTACTTC.

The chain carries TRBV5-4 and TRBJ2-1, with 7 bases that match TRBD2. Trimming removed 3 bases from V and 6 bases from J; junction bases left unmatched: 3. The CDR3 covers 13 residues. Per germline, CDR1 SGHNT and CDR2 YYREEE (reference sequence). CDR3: CASSWDYSNEQFF. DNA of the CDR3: TGTGCCAGCAGCTGGGACTATTCCAATGAGCAGTTCTTC.

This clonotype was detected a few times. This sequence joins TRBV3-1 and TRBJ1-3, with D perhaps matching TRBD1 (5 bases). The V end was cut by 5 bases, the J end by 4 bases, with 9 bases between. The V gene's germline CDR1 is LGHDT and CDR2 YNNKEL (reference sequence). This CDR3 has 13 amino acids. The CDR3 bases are TGTGCCAGCAGCAGGGACGAAGGAAACACCATATATTTT. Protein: CASSRDEGNTIYF.

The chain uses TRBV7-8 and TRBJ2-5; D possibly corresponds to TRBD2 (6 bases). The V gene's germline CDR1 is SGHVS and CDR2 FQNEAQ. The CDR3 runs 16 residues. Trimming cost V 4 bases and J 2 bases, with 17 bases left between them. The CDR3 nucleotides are TGTGCCAGCAGCTGGGCACGGGGCGGGGTTCAAGAGACCCAGTACTTC. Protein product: CASSWARGGVQETQYF.

CDR3 protein: CASSGGPYNEQFF. In DNA, the CDR3 is TGTGCCAGCAGTGGGGGCCCCTACAATGAGCAGTTCTTC. This rearrangement joins TRBV6-2 or TRBV6-3 to TRBJ2-1; maybe TRBD1 (6 bases). This CDR3 is built from 13 residues. The V end lost 5 bases, the J end lost 2 bases, and 7 bases lay between the germline ends. Germline V gives CDR1 MNHEY, CDR2 SVGEGT.

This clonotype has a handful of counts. In DNA, the CDR3 is TGCAGTGCTAGAGATCAACAACCTAACAATGAGCAGTTCTTC. This gives the protein CSARDQQPNNEQFF. The chain uses TRBV20-1 and TRBJ2-1; D uncertain. V lost 0 bases to trimming and J lost 5 bases, with 11 bases between them. Germline CDR1 reads DFQATT; CDR2 reads SNEGSKA (reference sequence). This CDR3 region has 14 residues.

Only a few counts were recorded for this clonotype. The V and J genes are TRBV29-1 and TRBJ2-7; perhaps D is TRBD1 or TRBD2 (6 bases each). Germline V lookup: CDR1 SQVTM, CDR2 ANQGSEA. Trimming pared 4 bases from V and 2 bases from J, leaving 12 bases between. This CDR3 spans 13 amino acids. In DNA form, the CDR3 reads TGCAGCGTTGGGGAGGACAGAACCTACGAGCAGTACTTC. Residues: CSVGEDRTYEQYF.

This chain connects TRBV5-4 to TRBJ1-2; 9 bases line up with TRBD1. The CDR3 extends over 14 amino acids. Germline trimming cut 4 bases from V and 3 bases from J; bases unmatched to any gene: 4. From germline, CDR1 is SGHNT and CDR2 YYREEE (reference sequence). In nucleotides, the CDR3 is TGTGCCAGCAGCGCCGACAGGGGGGACTATGGCTACACCTTC. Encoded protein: CASSADRGDYGYTF.

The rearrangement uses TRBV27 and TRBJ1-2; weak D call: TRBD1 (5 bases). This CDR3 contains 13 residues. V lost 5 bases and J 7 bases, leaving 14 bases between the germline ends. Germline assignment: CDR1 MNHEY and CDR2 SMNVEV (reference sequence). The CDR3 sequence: CASSPPAGGGYTF. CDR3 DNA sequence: TGTGCCAGCAGTCCCCCGGCGGGGGGTGGCTACACCTTC.

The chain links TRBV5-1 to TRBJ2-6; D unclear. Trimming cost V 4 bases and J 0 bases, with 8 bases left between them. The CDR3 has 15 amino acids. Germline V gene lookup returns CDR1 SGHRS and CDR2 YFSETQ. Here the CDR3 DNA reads TGCGCCAGCAGCGGTATAGACTCTGGGGCCAACGTCCTGACTTTC. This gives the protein CASSGIDSGANVLTF.

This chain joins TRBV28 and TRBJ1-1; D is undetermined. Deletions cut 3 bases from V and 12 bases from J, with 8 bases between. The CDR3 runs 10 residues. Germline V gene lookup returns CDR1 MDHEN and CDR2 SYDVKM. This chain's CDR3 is CASSFPRSFF. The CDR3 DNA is TGTGCCAGCAGTTTTCCCAGGTCTTTCTTT.

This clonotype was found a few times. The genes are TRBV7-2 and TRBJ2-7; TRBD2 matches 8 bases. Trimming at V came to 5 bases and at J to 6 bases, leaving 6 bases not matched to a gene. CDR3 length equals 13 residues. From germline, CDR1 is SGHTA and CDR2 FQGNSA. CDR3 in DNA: TGTGCCAGCAGCCGGGAGGGCCGCGGCGAGCAGTACTTC. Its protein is CASSREGRGEQYF.

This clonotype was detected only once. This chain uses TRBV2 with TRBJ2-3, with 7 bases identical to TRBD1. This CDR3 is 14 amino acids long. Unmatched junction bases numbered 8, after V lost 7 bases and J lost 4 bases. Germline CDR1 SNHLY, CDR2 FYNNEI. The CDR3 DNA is TGTGCCAGCAATGCAGGGGGTTTGCCAGATACGCAGTATTTT. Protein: CASNAGGLPDTQYF.

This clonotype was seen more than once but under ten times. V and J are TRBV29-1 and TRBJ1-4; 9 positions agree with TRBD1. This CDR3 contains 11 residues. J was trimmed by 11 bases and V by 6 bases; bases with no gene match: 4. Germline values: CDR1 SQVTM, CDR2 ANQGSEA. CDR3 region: CSVPQGAKLFF. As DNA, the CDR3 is TGCAGCGTGCCACAGGGGGCGAAACTGTTTTTT. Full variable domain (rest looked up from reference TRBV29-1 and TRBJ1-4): SAVISQKPSRDICQRGTSLTIQCQVDSQVTMMFWYRQQPGQSLTLIATANQGSEATYESGFVIDKFPISRPNLTFSTLTVSNMSPEDSSIYLCSVPQGAKLFFGSGTQLSVL.

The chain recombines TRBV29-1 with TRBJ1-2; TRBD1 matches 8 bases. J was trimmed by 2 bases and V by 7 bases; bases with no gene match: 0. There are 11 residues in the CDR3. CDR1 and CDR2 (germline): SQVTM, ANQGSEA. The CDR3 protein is CSGQGNYGYTF. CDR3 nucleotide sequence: TGCAGCGGACAGGGGAACTATGGCTACACCTTC.

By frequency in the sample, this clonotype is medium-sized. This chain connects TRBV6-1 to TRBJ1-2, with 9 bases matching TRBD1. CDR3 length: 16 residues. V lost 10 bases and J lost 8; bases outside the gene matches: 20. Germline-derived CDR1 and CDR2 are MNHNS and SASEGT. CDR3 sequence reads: CANTPQGAGWLGGYTF. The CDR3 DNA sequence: TGTGCCAACACCCCACAGGGGGCGGGTTGGCTAGGGGGCTACACCTTC.

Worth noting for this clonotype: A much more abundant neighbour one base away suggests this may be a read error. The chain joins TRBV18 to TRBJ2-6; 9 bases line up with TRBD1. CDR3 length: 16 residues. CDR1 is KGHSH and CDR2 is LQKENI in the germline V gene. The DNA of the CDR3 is TGTGTCAGCGCGGAACAGGGGGCTTCAGGGGCCAACGTCCTGACTTTC. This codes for CVSAEQGASGANVLTF.

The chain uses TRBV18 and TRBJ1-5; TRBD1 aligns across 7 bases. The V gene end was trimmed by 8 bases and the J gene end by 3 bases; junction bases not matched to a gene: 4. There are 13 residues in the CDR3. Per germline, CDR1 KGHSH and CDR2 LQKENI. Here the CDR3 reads CASTGQANQPQHF. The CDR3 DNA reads TGTGCCAGCACAGGACAGGCCAATCAGCCCCAGCATTTT.

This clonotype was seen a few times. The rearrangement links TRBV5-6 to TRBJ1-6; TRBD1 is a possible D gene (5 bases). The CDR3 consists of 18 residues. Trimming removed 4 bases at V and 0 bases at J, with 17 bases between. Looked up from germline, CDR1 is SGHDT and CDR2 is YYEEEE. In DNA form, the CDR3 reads TGTGCCAGCAGCCCCCAGGTTGACAGTAGCTCCTATAATTCACCCCTCCACTTT. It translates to CASSPQVDSSSYNSPLHF.

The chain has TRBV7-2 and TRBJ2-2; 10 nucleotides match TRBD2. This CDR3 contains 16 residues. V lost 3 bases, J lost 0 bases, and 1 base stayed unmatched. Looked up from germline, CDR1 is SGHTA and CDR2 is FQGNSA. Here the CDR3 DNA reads TGTGCCAGCAGCTTTAGCGGGGGGACGAACACCGGGGAGCTGTTTTTT. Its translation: CASSFSGGTNTGELFF.

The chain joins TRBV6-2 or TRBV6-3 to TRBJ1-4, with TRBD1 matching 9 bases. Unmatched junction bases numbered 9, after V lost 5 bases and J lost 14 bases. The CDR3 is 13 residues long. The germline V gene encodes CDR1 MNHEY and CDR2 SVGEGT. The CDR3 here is CASSVEAGQGLFF. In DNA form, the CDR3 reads TGTGCCAGCAGTGTTGAAGCGGGACAGGGTCTGTTTTTT.

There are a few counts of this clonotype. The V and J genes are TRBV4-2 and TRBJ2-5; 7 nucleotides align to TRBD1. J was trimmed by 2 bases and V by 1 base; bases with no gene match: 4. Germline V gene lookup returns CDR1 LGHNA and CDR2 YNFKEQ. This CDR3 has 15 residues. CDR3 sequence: CASSQAGGSQETQYF. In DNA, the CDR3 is TGTGCCAGCAGCCAAGCAGGGGGATCTCAAGAGACCCAGTACTTC.

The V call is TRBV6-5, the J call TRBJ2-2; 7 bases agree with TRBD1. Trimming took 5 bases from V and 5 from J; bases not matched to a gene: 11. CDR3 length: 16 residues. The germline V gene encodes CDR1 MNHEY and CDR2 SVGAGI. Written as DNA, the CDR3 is TGTGCCAGCAGTGACGGAGACAGGGCTGGAACCGGGGAGCTGTTTTTT. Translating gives CASSDGDRAGTGELFF.

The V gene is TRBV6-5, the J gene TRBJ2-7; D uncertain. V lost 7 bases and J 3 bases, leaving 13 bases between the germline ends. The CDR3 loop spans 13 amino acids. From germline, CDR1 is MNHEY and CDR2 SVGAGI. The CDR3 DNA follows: TGTGCCAGCACGAAGGCCTCGGGCTACGAGCAGTACTTC. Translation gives CASTKASGYEQYF.

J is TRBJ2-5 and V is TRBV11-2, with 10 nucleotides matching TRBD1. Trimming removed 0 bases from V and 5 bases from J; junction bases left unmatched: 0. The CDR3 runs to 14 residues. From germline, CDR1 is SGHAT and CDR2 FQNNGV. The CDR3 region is CASSLETGGETQYF. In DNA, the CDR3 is TGTGCCAGCAGCTTAGAGACAGGGGGCGAGACCCAGTACTTC.

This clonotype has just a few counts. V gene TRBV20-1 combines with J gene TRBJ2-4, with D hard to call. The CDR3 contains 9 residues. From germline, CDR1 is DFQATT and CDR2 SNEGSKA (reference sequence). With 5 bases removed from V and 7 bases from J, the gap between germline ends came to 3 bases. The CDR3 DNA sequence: TGCAGTGCTGGGAACATTCAGTACTTC. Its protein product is CSAGNIQYF.